This T cell receptor (beta chain) was sequenced during a study of blood T cell repertoires in COVID-19. Study-level information: PBMCs, B-cell-depleted T cells, or T cells were the source of the cDNA or gDNA that made up the material.

Original handling: It was from reference gene primer amplification that nucleated cell counts were estimated. Data came from immunoSEQ multiplex PCR; TCRdb stores just in-frame clones and leaves some out. That table is the source of V, J and clone size, and D and trimming were worked out from the DNA. The profile shows 80,000 to 95,000 clones, roughly three quarters of them singletons. The source of this sequence is a woman aged 80 or older with acute or convalescent COVID-19. Input material: peripheral blood.

The CDR3 region is CASSLTSGGYNEQFF. CDR3 bases: TGTGCCAGCAGCTTGACTAGCGGGGGCTACAATGAGCAGTTCTTC. The chain joins TRBV5-6 to TRBJ2-1; 11 bases map to TRBD2. With 1 base clipped from V and 3 bases from J, the junction kept 0 bases outside the gene matches. CDR1 and CDR2 from the germline V gene are SGHDT and YYEEEE. This CDR3 comprises 15 residues.